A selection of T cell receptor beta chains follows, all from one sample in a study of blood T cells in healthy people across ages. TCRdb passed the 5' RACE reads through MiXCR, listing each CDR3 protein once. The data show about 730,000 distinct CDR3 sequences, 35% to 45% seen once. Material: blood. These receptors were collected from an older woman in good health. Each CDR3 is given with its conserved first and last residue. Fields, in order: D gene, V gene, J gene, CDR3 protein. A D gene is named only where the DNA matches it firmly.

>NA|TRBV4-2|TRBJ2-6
CASSQDQGSGANVLTF
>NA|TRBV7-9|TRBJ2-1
CASSLAGPNNEQFF
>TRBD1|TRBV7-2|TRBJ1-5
CASSLSAGGNFQPQHF
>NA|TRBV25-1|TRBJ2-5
CASSSLSTFPQETQYF
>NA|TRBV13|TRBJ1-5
CASSFGRLGQPQHF
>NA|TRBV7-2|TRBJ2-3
CASSLEVSAQYF
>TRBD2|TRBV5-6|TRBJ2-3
CASSSYGAGGTDTQYF
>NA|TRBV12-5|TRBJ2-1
CALDPTGTLYNEQFF
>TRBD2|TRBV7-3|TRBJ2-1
CASSSGLAVKSSYNEQFF
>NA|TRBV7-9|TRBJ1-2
CASSPSGAPGGYTF
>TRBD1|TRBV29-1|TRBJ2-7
CSVEVQGAYEQYF
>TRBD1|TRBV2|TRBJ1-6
CASTAQGVNSPLHF
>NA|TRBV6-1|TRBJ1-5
CASSEARDTQLLGNQPQHF
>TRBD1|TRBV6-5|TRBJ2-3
CASRDRAPDTQYF
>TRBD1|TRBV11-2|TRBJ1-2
CASSLERTGDGYTF
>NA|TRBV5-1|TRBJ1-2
CASSLGRGLVDGYTF
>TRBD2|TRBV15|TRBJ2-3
CATSREPGGDTQYF
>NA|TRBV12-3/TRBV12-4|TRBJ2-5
CASLALGETQYF
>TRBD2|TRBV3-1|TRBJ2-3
CASSQTSGRDTQYF
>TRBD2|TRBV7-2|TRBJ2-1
CASSPWSLAGGNFGEQFF
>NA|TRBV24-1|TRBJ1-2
CATSDSGVYGYTF
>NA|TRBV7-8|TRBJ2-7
CASRRSGDPYEQYF
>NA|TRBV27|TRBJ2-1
CASSLPGKPYNEQFF
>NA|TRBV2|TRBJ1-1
CASSEEYTEAFF
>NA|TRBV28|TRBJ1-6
CASRIEEGYNSPLHF
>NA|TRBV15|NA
CATSRGRADEQYF
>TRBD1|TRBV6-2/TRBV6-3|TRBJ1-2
CASSYRGQSRGYTF
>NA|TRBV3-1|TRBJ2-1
CASSQYPGGLSFEQFF
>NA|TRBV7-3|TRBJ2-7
CASSLNGASAYEQYF
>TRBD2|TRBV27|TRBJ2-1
CASSLSSGFYNEQFF
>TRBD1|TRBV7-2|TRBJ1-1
CASSQGRDRVAFF
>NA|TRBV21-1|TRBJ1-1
CASSPSPGENTEAFF
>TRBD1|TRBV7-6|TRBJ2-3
CASSLATGGKDTQYF
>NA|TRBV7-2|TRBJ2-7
CASSPGRQNYEQYF
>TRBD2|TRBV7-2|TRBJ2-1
CASSSQPTSGPGYNEQFF
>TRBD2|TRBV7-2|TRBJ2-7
CASSLVSSGGSLLSEQYF
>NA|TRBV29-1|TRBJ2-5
CSVGSGLETQYF
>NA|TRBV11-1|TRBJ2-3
CASSRTGKRRTDTQYF
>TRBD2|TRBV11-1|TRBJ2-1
CASSLSREHSYNEQFF
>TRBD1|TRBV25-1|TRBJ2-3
CASSEEGAATDTQYF
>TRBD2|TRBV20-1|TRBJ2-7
CSARGLAENYEQYF
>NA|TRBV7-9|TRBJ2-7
CASSLGFGGFAYEQYF
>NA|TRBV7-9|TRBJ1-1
CASSLGPGDEAFF
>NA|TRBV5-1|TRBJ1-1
CASSLTNMNTEAFF
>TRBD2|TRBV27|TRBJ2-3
CASSLGTRASTDTQYF
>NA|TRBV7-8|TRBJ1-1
CASSLQGKGTEAFF
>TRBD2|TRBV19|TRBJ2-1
CASRPGLSTYNEQFF
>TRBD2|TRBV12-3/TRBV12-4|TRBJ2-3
CASRPGLVTQYF